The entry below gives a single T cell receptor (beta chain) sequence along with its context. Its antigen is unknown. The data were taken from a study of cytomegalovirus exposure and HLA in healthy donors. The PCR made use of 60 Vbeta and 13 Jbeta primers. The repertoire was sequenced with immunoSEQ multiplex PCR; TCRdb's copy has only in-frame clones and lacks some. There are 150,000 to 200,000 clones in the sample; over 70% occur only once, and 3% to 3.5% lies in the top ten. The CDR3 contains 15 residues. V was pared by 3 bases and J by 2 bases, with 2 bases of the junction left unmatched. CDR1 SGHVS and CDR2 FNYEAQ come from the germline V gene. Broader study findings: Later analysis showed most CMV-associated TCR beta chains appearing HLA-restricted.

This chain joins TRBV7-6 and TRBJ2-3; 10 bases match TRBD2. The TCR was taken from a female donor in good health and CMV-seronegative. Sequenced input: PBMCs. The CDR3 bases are TGTGCCAGCAGCTTTAGCGGGGGGTACACAGATACGCAGTATTTT. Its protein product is CASSFSGGYTDTQYF.